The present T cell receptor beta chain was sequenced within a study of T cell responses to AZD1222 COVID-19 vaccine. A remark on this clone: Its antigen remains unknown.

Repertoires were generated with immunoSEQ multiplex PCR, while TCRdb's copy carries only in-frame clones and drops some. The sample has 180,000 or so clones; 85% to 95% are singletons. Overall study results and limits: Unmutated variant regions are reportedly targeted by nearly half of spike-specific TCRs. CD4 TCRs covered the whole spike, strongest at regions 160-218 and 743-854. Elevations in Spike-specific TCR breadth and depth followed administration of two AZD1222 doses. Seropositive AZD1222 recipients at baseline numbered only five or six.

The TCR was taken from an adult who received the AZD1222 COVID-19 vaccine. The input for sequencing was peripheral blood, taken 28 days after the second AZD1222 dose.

The CDR3 nucleotides are TGTGCCAGCAGCTCGGGCAGTAATAATTCACCCCTCCACTTT. It translates to CASSSGSNNSPLHF. This chain links TRBV7-2 with TRBJ1-6; D remains ambiguous. The CDR3 loop spans 14 amino acids. Germline assignment: CDR1 SGHTA and CDR2 FQGNSA. V lost 4 bases to trimming and J lost 5 bases, with 9 bases between them.